This paragraph reports one T cell receptor beta chain. J was trimmed by 5 bases and V by 3 bases; bases with no gene match: 9. The CDR3 extends over 14 amino acids. Germline V CDR1 and CDR2: DFQATT, SNEGSKA (reference sequence). This specimen belongs to a study of blood T cell repertoires in COVID-19. Per the original methods: Amplification of reference gene primers provided the estimated nucleated cell counts. The repertoire was sequenced with immunoSEQ multiplex PCR; TCRdb's copy has only in-frame clones and lacks some. V, J and clone size are those of that table, while D and trimming were read from the DNA. The top ten clones hold about 12% of a sample with roughly 440,000 clones, approximately 88% of them seen once.

This chain links TRBV20-1 with TRBJ1-1, with 7 bases matching TRBD1. The specimen was peripheral blood. The receptor's source is a woman aged 45-65 years with COVID-19, enrolled during active disease. CDR3 in DNA: TGCAGTGCTAGTGACGCAGGGGGTAGGACTGAAGCTTTCTTT. This sequence encodes CSASDAGGRTEAFF.